The 5 T cell receptor beta chains below were found in one sample sequenced in a study of T cell responses to AZD1222 COVID-19 vaccine. Profiling relied on immunoSEQ multiplex PCR, and the TCRdb table lists in-frame clones only, not all of them. The sample shows about 150,000 clones, 75% to 90% of them seen only once. The material was peripheral blood, obtained on day 0 of AZD1222 vaccination. The receptors shown here come from an adult in good health.

The chain employs TRBV28 and TRBJ1-6; 12 bases map to TRBD1. CDR1 is MDHEN and CDR2 is SYDVKM in the germline V gene. CDR3 size: 17 residues. The trim removed 1 base at V and 6 bases at J, leaving 4 bases unmatched. Here the CDR3 reads CASSLLGQGALNSPLHF. The CDR3 DNA follows: TGTGCCAGCAGTTTATTGGGACAGGGGGCTCTTAATTCACCCCTCCACTTT.

The chain combines TRBV24-1 with TRBJ1-5, with D tentatively TRBD1 (5 bases). CDR1 is KGHDR, CDR2 SFDVKD, per germline. The V gene lost 4 bases and the J gene lost 2 bases, with 17 bases spanning the gap. The CDR3 contains 17 residues. The CDR3 here is CATSEGTYDHRNQPQHF. CDR3 in DNA: TGTGCCACCAGTGAGGGGACGTACGATCACCGCAATCAGCCCCAGCATTTT.

The chain links TRBV6-5 to TRBJ1-2; TRBD1 might be the D (6 bases). Deletions cut 8 bases from V and 3 bases from J, with 16 bases between. The germline V gene has CDR1 MNHEY and CDR2 SVGAGI. The CDR3 spans 14 residues. This chain's CDR3 is CASGSTGGDYGYTF. The CDR3 nucleotides read TGTGCCAGCGGAAGTACGGGGGGCGACTATGGCTACACCTTC.

The chain links TRBV5-6 to TRBJ2-1; 11 bases align to TRBD2. The germline CDR1 and CDR2 sequences are SGHDT and YYEEEE. This CDR3 has 15 amino acids. The V segment lost 1 base and the J segment 7 bases; nucleotides outside the gene matches: 4. The CDR3 loop is CASSLSSSGGNEQFF. For the CDR3, the DNA is TGTGCCAGCAGCTTGTCGTCTAGCGGGGGGAATGAGCAGTTCTTC.

This chain links TRBV4-1 with TRBJ1-2, with a tentative D call TRBD1 (6 bases). V was shortened by 3 bases and J by 1 base, with 15 bases between the two germline ends. The CDR3 has 16 residues. Germline-derived CDR1 and CDR2 are MGHRA and YSYEKL. In DNA form, the CDR3 reads TGCGCCAGCAGCCAGGCTGACAGGCAACTTAACTATGGCTACACCTTC. Protein sequence: CASSQADRQLNYGYTF.